Presented here are 14 T cell receptor beta chains from one specimen sequenced in a study of cytomegalovirus exposure and HLA in healthy donors. PCR employed 60 Vbeta and 13 Jbeta primers. Clones were sequenced by immunoSEQ multiplex PCR, and TCRdb holds only the in-frame ones, with some missing. The sample contains about 97,000 clones, approximately 74% of which appear only once. What was sequenced was PBMCs. Receptors originate from a woman aged 40 to 50 in good health and CMV-seronegative.

The V gene is TRBV30, the J gene TRBJ1-6, with TRBD1 as a possible D gene (5 bases). Germline V gives CDR1 GTSNPN, CDR2 SVGIG (reference sequence). V was trimmed by 4 bases and J by 0 bases, leaving 13 bases between them. The CDR3 is 16 residues long. The CDR3 loop reads CAWTKGASSYNSPLHF. In DNA form, the CDR3 reads TGTGCCTGGACCAAAGGGGCGAGCTCCTATAATTCACCCCTCCACTTT.

This rearrangement joins TRBV11-2 to TRBJ2-7; maybe TRBD2 (5 bases). The germline V and J ends were trimmed by 2 bases and 7 bases, with 12 bases remaining between them. This CDR3 has 13 residues. Germline CDR1 SGHAT, CDR2 FQNNGV. Here the CDR3 reads CASSLSRSGEQYF. The CDR3 nucleotides read TGTGCCAGCAGCTTATCCAGGTCGGGGGAGCAGTACTTC.

The CDR3 coding sequence is TGTGCCAGCAGCACAGCTTACACTGAAGCTTTCTTT. Protein product: CASSTAYTEAFF. The V gene is TRBV6-1, the J gene TRBJ1-1; D uncertain. V lost 6 bases, J lost 3 bases, and 8 bases lay in between. Germline-derived CDR1 and CDR2 are MNHNS and SASEGT. The CDR3 consists of 12 residues.

The CDR3 is CASSLRGLAGSYEQYF. In DNA form, the CDR3 reads TGTGCCAGCAGTTTAAGGGGACTAGCGGGGTCCTACGAGCAGTACTTC. The J gene is TRBJ2-7, the V gene TRBV27; 13 bases are shared with TRBD2. The CDR3 consists of 16 residues. Trimming took 2 bases from V and 1 from J; bases not matched to a gene: 2. CDR1 is MNHEY and CDR2 is SMNVEV in the germline V gene (reference sequence).

The chain employs TRBV29-1 and TRBJ2-1; the match to TRBD2 covers 11 bases. V lost 4 bases, J lost 7 bases, and 6 bases stayed unmatched. The CDR3 runs 14 residues. Germline CDR1 and CDR2: SQVTM and ANQGSEA. The CDR3 DNA is TGCAGCGTTGTGTGGACTAGCGGGCCTAATGAGCAGTTCTTC. It is translated as CSVVWTSGPNEQFF.

The CDR3 is CASLDSLNSPLHF. The CDR3 DNA reads as TGTGCCAGCTTAGACAGCCTGAATTCACCCCTCCACTTT. The chain employs TRBV28 and TRBJ1-6; D is perhaps TRBD1 (5 bases). Trimming took off 8 bases at V and 7 bases at J, with 12 bases between the two ends. This CDR3 is 13 amino acids long. Germline values: CDR1 MDHEN, CDR2 SYDVKM. The whole variable domain, remainder taken from reference TRBV28 and TRBJ1-6, is DVKVTQSSRYLVKRTGEKVFLECVQDMDHENMFWYRQDPGLGLRLIYFSYDVKMKEKGDIPEGYSVSREKKERFSLILESASTNQTSMYLCASLDSLNSPLHFGNGTRLTVT.

The chain uses TRBV7-2 and TRBJ2-7, with D maybe TRBD1 (6 bases). CDR3 length: 16 amino acids. In germline, CDR1 is SGHTA, CDR2 FQGNSA. The V end was cut by 5 bases, the J end by 4 bases, with 21 bases between. The CDR3 sequence: CASSERDTLQGYEQYF. For the CDR3, the DNA is TGTGCCAGCAGCGAACGGGACACCTTACAAGGATACGAGCAGTACTTC.

The chain couples TRBV5-4 to TRBJ1-1, with D possibly being TRBD1 (5 bases). The CDR3 consists of 14 residues. Trimming took off 2 bases at V and 4 bases at J, with 12 bases between the two ends. Looked up from germline, CDR1 is SGHNT and CDR2 is YYREEE (reference sequence). The CDR3 nucleotides are TGTGCCAGCAGCTTCCCGGGGGGGACCACTGAAGCTTTCTTT. Translation gives CASSFPGGTTEAFF.

This clone was detected a few times. V is TRBV13 and J is TRBJ1-2, with TRBD1 matching 11 bases. Trimming at V came to 5 bases and at J to 5 bases, leaving 7 bases not matched to a gene. The CDR3 consists of 15 residues. CDR1 and CDR2 (germline): PRHDT, FYEKMQ (reference sequence). CDR3 residues: CASSPRDRGLYGYTF. CDR3 sequence (DNA): TGTGCCAGCAGCCCCCGGGACAGGGGGTTGTATGGCTACACCTTC.

The chain has TRBV7-8 and TRBJ2-7, with TRBD1 matching over 11 bases. The V and J ends lost 5 bases and 3 bases, in that order; junction bases with no gene match: 6. The CDR3 sequence is 15 residues long. Germline V gene lookup returns CDR1 SGHVS and CDR2 FQNEAQ. CDR3 region: CASSHRDRGFYEQYF. In nucleotides, the CDR3 is TGTGCCAGCAGCCACCGGGACAGGGGGTTCTACGAGCAGTACTTC.

V and J are TRBV10-3 and TRBJ2-4, with TRBD2 identical over 12 bases. Germline assignment: CDR1 ENHRY and CDR2 SYGVKD. V trimming: 0 bases; J trimming: 5 bases; junction bases outside the gene matches: 8. This CDR3 region has 18 residues. The CDR3 nucleotides read TGTGCCATCAGTGAGTCGCCTAGCGGGAGGGCCCTCGAAAACATTCAGTACTTC. This codes for CAISESPSGRALENIQYF.

This clone was detected only a few times. CDR3 loop: CASSHEGLITDTQYF. The CDR3 nucleotides are TGTGCCAGCAGCCACGAGGGACTCATCACAGATACGCAGTATTTT. V gene TRBV4-2 combines with J gene TRBJ2-3, with D perhaps matching TRBD2 (6 bases). The ends were cut back, 3 bases at V and 2 bases at J, with 12 bases in the middle. This CDR3 contains 15 residues. Looked up from germline, CDR1 is LGHNA and CDR2 is YNFKEQ.

The genes are TRBV27 and TRBJ2-2; 7 nucleotides match TRBD1. The ends lost 6 bases at V and 1 base at J; junction bases unmatched: 8. This CDR3 has 16 amino acids. Germline CDR1 MNHEY, CDR2 SMNVEV (reference sequence). The CDR3 DNA follows: TGTGCCAGCAGGGAACCGGGACAGTTGAACACCGGGGAGCTGTTTTTT. Translation gives CASREPGQLNTGELFF.

V usage is TRBV6-1 and J usage is TRBJ2-1, with D unresolved. The CDR3 runs to 13 residues. The V end lost 6 bases, the J end lost 10 bases, and 16 bases lay between the germline ends. From germline, CDR1 is MNHNS and CDR2 SASEGT. CDR3 loop: CASRELLESEQFF. CDR3 DNA sequence: TGTGCCAGCAGAGAACTGTTAGAGAGCGAGCAGTTCTTC.